A single sample is the source of the 2 T cell receptor beta chains below, sequenced in a study of STAT5B mutations in CD4+ large granular lymphocyte leukemia. This table comes from immunoSEQ multiplex PCR, and its TCRdb copy is limited to in-frame clones, with some not included. The repertoire consists of over 20,000 clones, with approximately 81% occurring once and the leading ten covering 0.25% to 0.35%. The specimen was CD4+ T cells from blood buffy coats. Receptors originate from a human donor in good health.

The rearrangement links TRBV7-8 to TRBJ1-2; D uncertain. Germline V CDR1 and CDR2: SGHVS, FQNEAQ. The CDR3 runs 13 residues. Trimming removed 1 base from V and 4 bases from J, with 7 bases in between. The CDR3 is CASSLGQGYGYTF. CDR3 DNA: TGTGCCAGCAGCTTAGGACAAGGCTATGGCTACACCTTC.

The chain carries TRBV2 and TRBJ2-3; possible D gene TRBD2, 5 bases. Germline loops: CDR1 SNHLY, CDR2 FYNNEI. The V and J ends lost 6 bases and 4 bases respectively, with 11 bases between them. The CDR3 contains 13 residues. The CDR3 sequence is CASSHGEADTQYF. CDR3 DNA: TGTGCCAGCAGCCACGGGGAAGCAGATACGCAGTATTTT. Based on the CDR3 plus reference TRBV2 and TRBJ2-3, the full variable domain is EPEVTQTPSHQVTQMGQEVILRCVPISNHLYFYWYRQILGQKVEFLVSFYNNEISEKSEIFDDQFSVERPDGSNFTLKIRSTKLEDSAMYFCASSHGEADTQYFGPGTRLTVL.